The next 17 T cell receptor beta chains were all read from a single sample in a study of blood T cell repertoires in COVID-19. Assay: immunoSEQ multiplex PCR; the TCRdb copy retains only in-frame clones and omits some. The sample carries 200,000 to 300,000 clones, approximately 89% recorded once. The sample taken for sequencing was peripheral blood. All receptors come from a woman aged 30 to 39 with COVID-19, enrolled during active disease.

The rearrangement joins TRBV5-4 to TRBJ2-7; D is unresolved. The CDR3 contains 13 residues. Trimming removed 1 base from V and 4 bases from J, with 9 bases in between. Germline lookup yields CDR1 SGHNT and CDR2 YYREEE (reference sequence). The CDR3 DNA is TGTGCCAGCAGCTTGTGGGCTTCGTACGAGCAGTACTTC. Encoded protein: CASSLWASYEQYF.

The V and J genes are TRBV5-3 and TRBJ2-5; D gene ambiguous. TRBV5-3 is annotated as an ORF whose role is uncertain. This CDR3 is built from 12 residues. V lost 1 base and J 5 bases, leaving 6 bases between the germline ends. The CDR3, as DNA: TGTGCCAGAAGCTTGTTAATGGAGACCCAGTACTTC. It specifies CARSLLMETQYF.

The V call is TRBV5-1, the J call TRBJ1-1, with D perhaps matching TRBD1 (5 bases). Looked up from germline, CDR1 is SGHRS and CDR2 is YFSETQ. Trimming shortened V by 0 bases and J by 7 bases, and 16 bases separated the two germline ends. CDR3 length equals 15 residues. The CDR3 spells CASSLALGRVGEAFF. For the CDR3, the DNA is TGCGCCAGCAGCTTGGCCTTGGGCAGGGTCGGTGAAGCTTTCTTT.

This chain connects TRBV5-1 to TRBJ2-7, with D possibly matching TRBD2 (6 bases). Per the germline V gene, CDR1 is SGHRS and CDR2 is YFSETQ. The CDR3 is 15 residues long. Trimming cost V 4 bases and J 3 bases, with 17 bases left between them. The DNA for the CDR3 is TGCGCCAGCAGCCCCCGGCGGGGATTTGTCTACGAGCAGTACTTC. Amino acid sequence: CASSPRRGFVYEQYF.

This chain connects TRBV28 to TRBJ1-5, with a tentative D call TRBD1 (6 bases). The CDR3 has 14 amino acids. Germline-derived CDR1 and CDR2 are MDHEN and SYDVKM. With 3 bases removed from V and 3 bases from J, the gap between germline ends came to 9 bases. The CDR3 nucleotides read TGTGCCAGCAGTTTCTCGGGACACAATCAGCCCCAGCATTTT. It is translated as CASSFSGHNQPQHF.

This clone was detected only once. V is TRBV6-6 and J is TRBJ2-7; 9 bases agree with TRBD1. The CDR3 has 14 residues. Germline-derived CDR1 and CDR2 are MNHNY and SVGAGI (reference sequence). The junction had 1 base not matched to a gene; V was cut back by 0 bases and J by 4 bases. The CDR3 DNA reads TGTGCCAGCAGTTACTCCGGGACAGGGTACGAGCAGTACTTC. It yields the protein CASSYSGTGYEQYF.

This clone has just one count. The gene calls are TRBV9 and TRBJ2-3, with D possibly matching TRBD2 (5 bases). The CDR3 totals 15 residues. The germline V gene has CDR1 SGDLS and CDR2 YYNGEE. V dropped 0 bases and J dropped 0 bases, with 8 bases sitting between them. CDR3 DNA: TGTGCCAGCAGCGTAGGCGGAGGTAGCACAGATACGCAGTATTTT. Residues: CASSVGGGSTDTQYF.

The CDR3 coding sequence is TGTGCCAGCTCACCAGCAATGTCGACAGGAGGTAAACTGTTTTTT. Protein product: CASSPAMSTGGKLFF. V usage is TRBV18 and J usage is TRBJ1-4, with D possibly being TRBD1 (6 bases). V lost 2 bases and J lost 11, with 18 bases in between. CDR3 length equals 15 residues. Looked up from germline, CDR1 is KGHSH and CDR2 is LQKENI.

This clone has just one count. The chain employs TRBV28 and TRBJ2-7, with 7 bases lining up with TRBD1. V lost 9 bases to trimming and J lost 8 bases; unmatched junction nucleotides: 19. Germline values: CDR1 MDHEN, CDR2 SYDVKM. CDR3 length: 15 residues. The CDR3 spells CASHPRDRETIKQYF. In DNA, the CDR3 is TGTGCCAGTCACCCCCGGGACAGAGAAACTATAAAGCAGTACTTC.

The J gene is TRBJ2-7, the V gene TRBV6-2 or TRBV6-3; 8 bases are shared with TRBD2. This CDR3 has 15 amino acids. V lost 2 bases to trimming and J lost 1 base; unmatched junction nucleotides: 4. Germline CDR1 reads MNHEY; CDR2 reads SVGEGT. CDR3 nucleotides: TGTGCCAGCAGTTACGAGGCTAGCGGGTCCTACGAGCAGTACGTC. Protein: CASSYEASGSYEQYV.

The CDR3 region has the DNA TGTGCCAGCAGCTTAGATCTGGTGCGGGGGAAAGAGACCCAGTACTTC. Its protein is CASSLDLVRGKETQYF. The V and J genes are TRBV7-8 and TRBJ2-5, with TRBD2 matching 7 bases. Germline loops: CDR1 SGHVS, CDR2 FQNEAQ. CDR3 length: 16 residues. The junction had 8 bases not matched to a gene; V was cut back by 1 base and J by 3 bases.

The genes are TRBV7-8 and TRBJ1-1; tentative D call: TRBD1 (5 bases). Germline CDR1 and CDR2: SGHVS and FQNEAQ. The ends were cut back, 1 base at V and 4 bases at J, with 13 bases in the middle. There are 15 residues in the CDR3. CDR3 DNA sequence: TGTGCCAGCAGCTTAGGGAGGCAGGGAGGCACTGAAGCTTTCTTT. Translation: CASSLGRQGGTEAFF.

This clone was seen a handful of times. The chain couples TRBV2 to TRBJ1-4, with D perhaps matching TRBD1 (6 bases). The CDR3 extends over 12 amino acids. V was trimmed by 6 bases and J by 7 bases, leaving 9 bases between them. The V gene's germline CDR1 is SNHLY and CDR2 FYNNEI. DNA for the CDR3: TGTGCCAGCAGACAGGGTGGTGAAAAACTGTTTTTT. It yields the protein CASRQGGEKLFF.

V is TRBV7-9 and J is TRBJ2-1, with 9 nucleotides matching TRBD2. Germline lookup yields CDR1 SEHNR and CDR2 FQNEAQ (reference sequence). V lost 4 bases to trimming and J lost 7 bases; unmatched junction nucleotides: 11. The CDR3 covers 16 residues. CDR3 loop: CASSSVFGGGANEQFF. The CDR3 bases are TGTGCCAGCAGCTCCGTTTTTGGCGGGGGGGCGAATGAGCAGTTCTTC.

This chain links TRBV29-1 with TRBJ2-7; TRBD2 agrees at 12 bases. CDR1 is SQVTM, CDR2 ANQGSEA, per germline. Trimming cost V 2 bases and J 5 bases; bases outside gene matches: 4. The CDR3 has 14 amino acids. Written as DNA, the CDR3 is TGCAGCGTTGAACGGCTAGCGGGGGGGCACGAGCAGTACTTC. Its protein is CSVERLAGGHEQYF.

The chain is built from TRBV19 and TRBJ1-1; D unclear. V lost 6 bases to trimming and J lost 0 bases, with 5 bases between them. This CDR3 has 12 amino acids. Germline assignment: CDR1 LNHDA and CDR2 SQIVND (reference sequence). The CDR3 is CASRDLNTEAFF. CDR3 nucleotides: TGTGCCAGTAGGGACTTGAACACTGAAGCTTTCTTT. Together with reference TRBV19 and TRBJ1-1, the CDR3 gives the full variable domain: DGGITQSPKYLFRKEGQNVTLSCEQNLNHDAMYWYRQDPGQGLRLIYYSQIVNDFQKGDIAEGYSVSREKKESFPLTVTSAQKNPTAFYLCASRDLNTEAFFGQGTRLTVV.

This chain uses TRBV18 with TRBJ1-1, with 7 bases identical to TRBD1. Unmatched junction bases numbered 14, after V lost 6 bases and J lost 4 bases. The germline CDR1 and CDR2 sequences are KGHSH and LQKENI. The CDR3 length is 16 residues. The CDR3 bases are TGTGCCAGCTCCCGCCTAGGAGGGGACAGTCTCACTGAAGCTTTCTTT. As protein: CASSRLGGDSLTEAFF.